The present T cell receptor (beta chain) was sequenced within a study of T-cell reconstitution after alpha-beta-depleted transplantation in children. Study findings and constraints: Where alpha-beta T cells came from about two months after transplant was reportedly several hundred expanded graft clones. The study traced high day-60 TCRbeta diversity in some patients to surviving recipient T cells and thymic progenitors. A year had passed since transplant, and T-cell counts and diversity by then came mostly from newly produced T cells.

This clonotype was counted at least ten times. No antigen is known for it. Preparation of the TCRbeta library involved a method that used unique molecular identifiers. TCRdb recomputed calls from the PCR reads with MiXCR, one row per CDR3 protein. The sample holds 100,000 or so distinct CDR3 sequences; approximately 6% are singletons and the top ten take 6.1%. The ends were cut back, 5 bases at V and 1 base at J, with 15 bases in the middle. Germline V gene data show CDR1 as DFQATT and CDR2 as SNEGSKA (reference sequence). This CDR3 is 15 amino acids long. The source is a female patient between 2 and 15 years old who had a stem cell transplant for Fanconi anemia, so the T cells may come from the graft donor. J is TRBJ2-1 and V is TRBV20-1; D ambiguous. Sequenced material: PBMCs, mostly from graft donor cells, taken 60 days after TCRalphabeta/CD19-depleted stem cell transplant. CDR3 loop: CSALQTSHSYNEQFF. The CDR3 nucleotides are TGCAGTGCTTTACAAACATCACATTCCTACAATGAGCAGTTCTTC.